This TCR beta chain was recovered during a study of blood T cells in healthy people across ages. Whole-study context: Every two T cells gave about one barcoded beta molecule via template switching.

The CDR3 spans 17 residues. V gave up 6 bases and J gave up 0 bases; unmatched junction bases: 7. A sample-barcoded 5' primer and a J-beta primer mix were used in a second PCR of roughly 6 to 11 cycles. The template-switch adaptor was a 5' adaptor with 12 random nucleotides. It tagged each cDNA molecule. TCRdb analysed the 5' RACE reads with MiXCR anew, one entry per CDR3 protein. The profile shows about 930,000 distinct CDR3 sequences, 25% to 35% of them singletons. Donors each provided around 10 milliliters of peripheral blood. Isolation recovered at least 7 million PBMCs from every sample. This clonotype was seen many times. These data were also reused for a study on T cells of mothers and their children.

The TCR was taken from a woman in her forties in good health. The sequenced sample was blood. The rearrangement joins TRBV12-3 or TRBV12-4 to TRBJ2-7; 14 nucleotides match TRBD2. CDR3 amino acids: CASSLRLAGGSSYEQYF. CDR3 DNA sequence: TGTGCCAGCAGCCTCCGACTAGCGGGGGGGAGCTCCTACGAGCAGTACTTC.